The 21 T cell receptor beta chains in this list originate from one sample, sequenced in a study of control samples from healthy donors and cancer patients. Repertoires were generated with immunoSEQ multiplex PCR, while TCRdb's copy carries only in-frame clones and drops some. Here the sample spans 80,000 or so clones, around 95% being singletons. The sample consisted of blood. These TCRs come from a woman aged 40 to 50 in good health.

For the CDR3, the DNA is TGTGCCAGTAGCTTCAATGGACGGGAGAATCAGCCCCAGCATTTT. Amino acids: CASSFNGRENQPQHF. The chain combines TRBV19 with TRBJ1-5, with D uncertain. Trimming removed 6 bases from V and 4 bases from J, with 16 bases in between. CDR1 LNHDA and CDR2 SQIVND come from the germline V gene (reference sequence). The CDR3 runs to 15 residues.

V and J are TRBV9 and TRBJ2-2; D unresolved. V lost 0 bases and J 3 bases, leaving 3 bases between the germline ends. CDR1 is SGDLS and CDR2 is YYNGEE in the germline V gene. The CDR3 loop spans 13 amino acids. The CDR3 region has the DNA TGTGCCAGCAGCGTAGATGACACCGGGGAGCTGTTTTTT. This encodes CASSVDDTGELFF.

V gene TRBV4-1 combines with J gene TRBJ1-1; D not certain. The CDR3 consists of 14 residues. Trimming pared 2 bases from V and 1 base from J, leaving 8 bases between. CDR1 and CDR2 from the germline V gene are MGHRA and YSYEKL. In DNA, the CDR3 is TGCGCCAGCAGCCAACCCTGGCAGAACACTGAAGCTTTCTTT. As protein: CASSQPWQNTEAFF.

The chain combines TRBV29-1 with TRBJ2-1, with D possibly called TRBD1 or TRBD2 (7 bases each). The CDR3 has 18 residues. Germline-derived CDR1 and CDR2 are SQVTM and ANQGSEA. Deletions cut 1 base from V and 2 bases from J, with 21 bases between. The CDR3 protein is CSVEAGRGRGSAYNEQFF. CDR3 coding DNA: TGCAGCGTTGAAGCTGGTAGGGGGCGCGGGAGTGCCTACAATGAGCAGTTCTTC.

The chain joins TRBV4-3 to TRBJ1-2, with 7 bases that match TRBD1. The junction had 9 bases not matched to a gene; V was cut back by 0 bases and J by 5 bases. This CDR3 contains 16 residues. Germline V gives CDR1 LGHNA, CDR2 YSLEER. Written as DNA, the CDR3 is TGCGCCAGCAGCCAAGATACAAGGGGGCAGATGTATGGCTACACCTTC. Protein sequence: CASSQDTRGQMYGYTF.

This rearrangement joins TRBV14 to TRBJ2-5; maybe TRBD2 (5 bases). CDR3 size: 15 residues. Germline V gives CDR1 SGHDN, CDR2 FVKESK. V was trimmed by 2 bases and J by 5 bases, leaving 15 bases between them. As DNA, the CDR3 is TGTGCCAGCAGCCAATTACAGACCCCGGGGGAGACCCAGTACTTC. Translation: CASSQLQTPGETQYF.

The chain uses TRBV9 and TRBJ2-7; 7 bases are a match to TRBD1. Germline assignment: CDR1 SGDLS and CDR2 YYNGEE. V dropped 4 bases and J dropped 6; count of bases not matched to a gene: 10. This CDR3 comprises 14 residues. CDR3 protein: CASSPRTGLGEQYF. CDR3 nucleotide sequence: TGTGCCAGCAGCCCCCGGACAGGCTTAGGCGAGCAGTACTTC. Together with reference TRBV9 and TRBJ2-7, the CDR3 gives the full variable domain: DSGVTQTPKHLITATGQRVTLRCSPRSGDLSVYWYQQSLDQGLQFLIQYYNGEERAKGNILERFSAQQFPDLHSELNLSSLELGDSALYFCASSPRTGLGEQYFGPGTRLTVT.

J is TRBJ1-4 and V is TRBV30; D uncertain. Germline V gene lookup returns CDR1 GTSNPN and CDR2 SVGIG (reference sequence). V was clipped by 2 bases and J by 8 bases, with 21 bases between them. The CDR3 has 16 residues. The CDR3 loop reads CAWSRQYGLESEKLFF. The CDR3 DNA is TGTGCCTGGAGTCGGCAATATGGGCTTGAGAGCGAAAAACTGTTTTTT.

The chain links TRBV6-5 to TRBJ2-7, with D perhaps TRBD2 (7 bases). The CDR3 is 12 residues long. From germline, CDR1 is MNHEY and CDR2 SVGAGI. Trimming pared 5 bases from V and 6 bases from J, leaving 11 bases between. The CDR3 DNA sequence: TGTGCCAGCAGTCCAGGGGAGGGCGAGCAGTACTTC. Its translation is CASSPGEGEQYF.

J is TRBJ2-6 and V is TRBV24-1; D is perhaps TRBD1 (6 bases). The CDR3 is 18 residues long. Germline CDR1 KGHDR, CDR2 SFDVKD. Trimming took 7 bases from V and 4 from J, leaving 22 bases between them. CDR3 DNA: TGTGCCACCAGCCTCCCGAGCTCAGGGGCCTCGGGGGCCAACGTCCTGACTTTC. It codes for CATSLPSSGASGANVLTF.

This sequence joins TRBV5-8 and TRBJ2-7; D gene ambiguous. This CDR3 has 15 amino acids. Germline CDR1 reads SGHTS; CDR2 reads YDEGEE. Between the trimmed V and J ends, which lost 2 bases and 0 bases, there was a span of 12 bases. CDR3 coding DNA: TGTGCCAGCAGCTTACCGGCCGGCACCTCCTACGAGCAGTACTTC. Encoded protein: CASSLPAGTSYEQYF.

This clone was detected only once. V and J are TRBV30 and TRBJ1-5; D is undetermined. Trimming shortened V by 2 bases and J by 0 bases, and 5 bases separated the two germline ends. The CDR3 spans 13 residues. Germline loops: CDR1 GTSNPN, CDR2 SVGIG (reference sequence). CDR3 amino acids: CAWSRNSNQPQHF. The CDR3 bases are TGTGCCTGGAGTCGAAATAGCAATCAGCCCCAGCATTTT.

The CDR3 DNA is TGTGCCAGCAGCTTTTGGGATGGGGGCGTAAAAAACTATGGCTACACCTTC. Its translation is CASSFWDGGVKNYGYTF. V usage is TRBV7-6 and J usage is TRBJ1-2, with D possibly being TRBD1 (6 bases). V was trimmed by 3 bases and J by 2 bases, leaving 19 bases between them. This CDR3 is built from 17 residues. Per the germline V gene, CDR1 is SGHVS and CDR2 is FNYEAQ.

V gene TRBV9 combines with J gene TRBJ2-7; D uncertain. Looked up from germline, CDR1 is SGDLS and CDR2 is YYNGEE. Trimming took 0 bases from V and 0 from J, leaving 7 bases between them. This CDR3 has 14 residues. DNA for the CDR3: TGTGCCAGCAGCGTAGGAGTCACCTCCTACGAGCAGTACTTC. It is translated as CASSVGVTSYEQYF.

The chain couples TRBV7-8 to TRBJ1-1; possible D gene TRBD1, 5 bases. Germline V gene sequence: CDR1 SGHVS, CDR2 FQNEAQ. This CDR3 region has 12 residues. V gave up 1 base and J gave up 8 bases, with 8 bases separating them. Here the CDR3 DNA reads TGTGCCAGCAGCTTAGAGTGGGGGGAAGCTTTCTTT. Residues: CASSLEWGEAFF.

The chain recombines TRBV2 with TRBJ1-2; weak D call: TRBD1 (6 bases). This CDR3 is 15 amino acids long. Per the germline V gene, CDR1 is SNHLY and CDR2 is FYNNEI. V was trimmed by 5 bases and J by 3 bases, leaving 16 bases between them. The CDR3 sequence: CASSTSGGPHYGYTF. CDR3 DNA sequence: TGTGCCAGCAGTACCTCGGGGGGCCCTCACTATGGCTACACCTTC.

V gene TRBV9 combines with J gene TRBJ1-3, with D perhaps TRBD1 (6 bases). From germline, CDR1 is SGDLS and CDR2 YYNGEE. The CDR3 covers 15 residues. The V gene lost 0 bases and the J gene lost 4 bases, with 11 bases spanning the gap. The CDR3 sequence: CASSVESGVGNTIYF. DNA for the CDR3: TGTGCCAGCAGCGTAGAGTCAGGGGTGGGAAACACCATATATTTT. Variable domain in full (rest from reference TRBV9 and TRBJ1-3): DSGVTQTPKHLITATGQRVTLRCSPRSGDLSVYWYQQSLDQGLQFLIQYYNGEERAKGNILERFSAQQFPDLHSELNLSSLELGDSALYFCASSVESGVGNTIYFGEGSWLTVV.

This clone was detected only once. The chain employs TRBV7-9 and TRBJ1-2, with 9 bases matching TRBD1. V was pared by 5 bases and J by 5 bases, with 9 bases of the junction left unmatched. Germline V lookup: CDR1 SEHNR, CDR2 FQNEAQ (reference sequence). The CDR3 contains 15 residues. This CDR3 is CASSLRDRDVYGYTF. The CDR3 nucleotides read TGTGCCAGCAGCCTACGGGACAGGGATGTTTATGGCTACACCTTC.

The chain recombines TRBV4-1 with TRBJ2-7; 10 positions agree with TRBD1. With 4 bases clipped from V and 0 bases from J, the junction kept 6 bases outside the gene matches. Germline V gene sequence: CDR1 MGHRA, CDR2 YSYEKL. The CDR3 covers 16 residues. As DNA, the CDR3 is TGCGCCAGCAGCCCTGACAGGGGGCCGAGCTCCTACGAGCAGTACTTC. This gives the protein CASSPDRGPSSYEQYF.

The chain uses TRBV7-9 and TRBJ1-3, with a weak D call TRBD1 (5 bases). From germline, CDR1 is SEHNR and CDR2 FQNEAQ (reference sequence). Trimming took 5 bases from V and 0 from J, leaving 11 bases between them. CDR3 length: 15 amino acids. The CDR3 sequence is CASSPRGSSGNTIYF. The CDR3 bases are TGTGCCAGCAGCCCGAGGGGCAGCTCTGGAAACACCATATATTTT.

The chain links TRBV3-1 (or the pseudogene TRBV3-2) to TRBJ2-1; 13 bases are a match to TRBD2. From germline, CDR1 is LGHDT and CDR2 YNNKEL (reference sequence). This CDR3 is built from 19 residues. With 4 bases clipped from V and 3 bases from J, the junction kept 12 bases outside the gene matches. In DNA form, the CDR3 reads TGTGCCAGCAGCCTTTGGGGACTAGCGGGATTTCCGCACTACAATGAGCAGTTCTTC. This gives the protein CASSLWGLAGFPHYNEQFF.